This TCR beta chain was captured in a study of PD-1 blockade in classical Hodgkin lymphoma. All patients experienced relapse after autologous stem cell transplantation, and brentuximab vedotin exposure was variable. Method: immunoSEQ multiplex PCR; TCRdb's copy keeps in-frame clones and lacks some. The sample lists some 20,000 clones; roughly 70% were seen once. A note on this clone: This sample includes further DNA sequences coding for the same CDR3.

The sequence derives from a human donor with classical Hodgkin lymphoma. This specimen consisted of peripheral blood mononuclear cells (PBMCs), obtained at baseline.

This CDR3 is CASSVGGDTQYF. Written as DNA, the CDR3 is TGTGCCAGCAGCGTAGGGGGAGATACGCAGTATTTT. This chain uses TRBV9 with TRBJ2-3; no reliable D call. Looked up from germline, CDR1 is SGDLS and CDR2 is YYNGEE. Deletions cut 0 bases from V and 5 bases from J, with 4 bases between. The CDR3 runs to 12 residues. Full variable domain (rest looked up from reference TRBV9 and TRBJ2-3): DSGVTQTPKHLITATGQRVTLRCSPRSGDLSVYWYQQSLDQGLQFLIQYYNGEERAKGNILERFSAQQFPDLHSELNLSSLELGDSALYFCASSVGGDTQYFGPGTRLTVL.